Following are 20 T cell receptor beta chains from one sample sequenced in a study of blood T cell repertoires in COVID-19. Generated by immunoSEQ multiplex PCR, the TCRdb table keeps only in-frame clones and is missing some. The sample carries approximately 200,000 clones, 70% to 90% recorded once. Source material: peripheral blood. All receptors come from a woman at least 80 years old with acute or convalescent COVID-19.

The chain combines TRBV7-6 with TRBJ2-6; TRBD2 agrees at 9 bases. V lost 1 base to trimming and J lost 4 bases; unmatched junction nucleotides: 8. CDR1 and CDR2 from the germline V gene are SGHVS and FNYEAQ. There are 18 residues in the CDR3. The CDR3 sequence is CASSLVPAGGAGANVLTF. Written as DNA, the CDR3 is TGTGCCAGCAGCTTAGTTCCAGCGGGGGGAGCCGGGGCCAACGTCCTGACTTTC.

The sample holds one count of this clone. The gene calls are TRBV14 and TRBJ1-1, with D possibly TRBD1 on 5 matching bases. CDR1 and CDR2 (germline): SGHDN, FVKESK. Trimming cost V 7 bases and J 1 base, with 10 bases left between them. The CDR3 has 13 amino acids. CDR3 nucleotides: TGTGCCAGCAACAGACAGAAGAACACTGAAGCTTTCTTT. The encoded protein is CASNRQKNTEAFF.

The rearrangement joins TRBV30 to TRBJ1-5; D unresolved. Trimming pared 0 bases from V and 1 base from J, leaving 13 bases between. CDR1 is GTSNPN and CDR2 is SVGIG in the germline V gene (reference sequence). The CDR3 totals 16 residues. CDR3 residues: CAWSVQNRGSNQPQHF. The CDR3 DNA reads TGTGCCTGGAGTGTACAAAACCGGGGAAGCAATCAGCCCCAGCATTTT.

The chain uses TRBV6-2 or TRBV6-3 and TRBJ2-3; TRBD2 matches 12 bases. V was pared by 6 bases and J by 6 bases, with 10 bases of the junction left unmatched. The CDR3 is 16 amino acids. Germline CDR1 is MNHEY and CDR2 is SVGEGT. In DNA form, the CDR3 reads TGTGCCAGCAGCCGACTCGGACTAGCGGGGACCGATACGCAGTATTTT. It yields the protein CASSRLGLAGTDTQYF.

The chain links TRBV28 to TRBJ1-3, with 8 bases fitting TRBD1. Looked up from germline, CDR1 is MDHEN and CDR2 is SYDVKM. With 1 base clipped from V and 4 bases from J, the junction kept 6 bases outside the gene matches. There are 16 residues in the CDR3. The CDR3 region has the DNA TGTGCCAGCAGTTTATTTCCAGGGGGCGGGGGAAACACCATATATTTT. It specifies CASSLFPGGGGNTIYF.

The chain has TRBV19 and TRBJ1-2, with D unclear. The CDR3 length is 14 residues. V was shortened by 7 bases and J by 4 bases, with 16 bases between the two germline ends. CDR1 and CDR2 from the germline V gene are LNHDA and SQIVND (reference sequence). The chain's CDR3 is CASTFKQPFYGYTF. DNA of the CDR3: TGTGCCAGTACCTTTAAACAGCCTTTCTATGGCTACACCTTC. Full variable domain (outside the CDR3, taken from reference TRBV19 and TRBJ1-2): DGGITQSPKYLFRKEGQNVTLSCEQNLNHDAMYWYRQDPGQGLRLIYYSQIVNDFQKGDIAEGYSVSREKKESFPLTVTSAQKNPTAFYLCASTFKQPFYGYTFGSGTRLTVV.

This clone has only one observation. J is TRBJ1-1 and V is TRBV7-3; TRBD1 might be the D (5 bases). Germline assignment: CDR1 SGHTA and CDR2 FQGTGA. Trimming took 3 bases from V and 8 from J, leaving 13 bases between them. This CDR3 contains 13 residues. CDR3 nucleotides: TGTGCCAGCAGCTTTTCGAGGGGAGGGGAAGCTTTCTTT. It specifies CASSFSRGGEAFF.

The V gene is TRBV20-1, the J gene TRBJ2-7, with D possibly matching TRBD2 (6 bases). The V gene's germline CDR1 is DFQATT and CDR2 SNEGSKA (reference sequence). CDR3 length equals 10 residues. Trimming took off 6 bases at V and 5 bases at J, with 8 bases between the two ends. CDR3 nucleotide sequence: TGCAGTGCGGAGGGTGACGAGCAGTACTTC. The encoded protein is CSAEGDEQYF.

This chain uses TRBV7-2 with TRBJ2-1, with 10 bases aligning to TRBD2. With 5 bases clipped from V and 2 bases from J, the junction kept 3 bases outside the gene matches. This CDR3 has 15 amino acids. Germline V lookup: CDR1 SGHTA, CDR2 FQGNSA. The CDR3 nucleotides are TGTGCCAGCAGCACCCTAGCGGGGGCCTACAATGAGCAGTTCTTC. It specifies CASSTLAGAYNEQFF. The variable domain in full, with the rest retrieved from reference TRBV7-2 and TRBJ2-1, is GAGVSQSPSNKVTEKGKDVELRCDPISGHTALYWYRQSLGQGLEFLIYFQGNSAPDKSGLPSDRFSAERTGGSVSTLTIQRTQQEDSAVYLCASSTLAGAYNEQFFGPGTRLTVL.

CDR3 coding DNA: TGTGCCACCAGTGACTCAACCCGGACAGGGACCGATCTCAATGAGCAGTTCTTC. Translated, it gives CATSDSTRTGTDLNEQFF. The V gene is TRBV24-1, the J gene TRBJ2-1; 8 bases agree with TRBD1. The junction had 16 bases not matched to a gene; V was cut back by 4 bases and J by 6 bases. The germline V gene encodes CDR1 KGHDR and CDR2 SFDVKD. This CDR3 has 18 amino acids.

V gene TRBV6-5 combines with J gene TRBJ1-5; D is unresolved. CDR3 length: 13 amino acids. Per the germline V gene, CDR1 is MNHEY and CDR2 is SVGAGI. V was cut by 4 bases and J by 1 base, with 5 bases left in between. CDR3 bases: TGTGCCAGCAGTTCAAGCAGCAATCAGCCCCAGCATTTT. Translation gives CASSSSSNQPQHF.

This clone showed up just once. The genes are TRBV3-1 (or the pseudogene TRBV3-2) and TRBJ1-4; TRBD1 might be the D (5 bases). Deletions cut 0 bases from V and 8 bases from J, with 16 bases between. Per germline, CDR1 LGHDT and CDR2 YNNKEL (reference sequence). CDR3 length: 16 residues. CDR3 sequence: CASSQDVTGVSEKLFF. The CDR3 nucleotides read TGTGCCAGCAGCCAAGATGTAACGGGGGTGTCCGAAAAACTGTTTTTT.

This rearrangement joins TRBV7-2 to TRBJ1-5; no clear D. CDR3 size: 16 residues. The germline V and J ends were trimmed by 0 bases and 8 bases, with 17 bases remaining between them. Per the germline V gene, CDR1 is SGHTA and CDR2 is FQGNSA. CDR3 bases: TGTGCCAGCAGCTTAGCGAGGGCAAGCGGCGAAGAGCCCCAGCATTTT. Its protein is CASSLARASGEEPQHF.

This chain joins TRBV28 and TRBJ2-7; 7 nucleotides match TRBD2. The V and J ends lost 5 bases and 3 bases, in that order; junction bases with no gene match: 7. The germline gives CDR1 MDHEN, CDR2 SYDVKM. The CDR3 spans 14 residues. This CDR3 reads CASSQSGKNYEQYF. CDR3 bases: TGTGCCAGCAGTCAGAGCGGGAAGAACTACGAGCAGTACTTC.

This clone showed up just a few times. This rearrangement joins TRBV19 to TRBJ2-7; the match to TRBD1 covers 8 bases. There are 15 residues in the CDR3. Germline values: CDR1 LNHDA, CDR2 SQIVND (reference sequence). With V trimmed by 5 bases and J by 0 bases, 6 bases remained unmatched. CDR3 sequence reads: CASSPAGGFSYEQYF. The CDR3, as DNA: TGTGCCAGTAGTCCAGCAGGGGGCTTCTCCTACGAGCAGTACTTC.

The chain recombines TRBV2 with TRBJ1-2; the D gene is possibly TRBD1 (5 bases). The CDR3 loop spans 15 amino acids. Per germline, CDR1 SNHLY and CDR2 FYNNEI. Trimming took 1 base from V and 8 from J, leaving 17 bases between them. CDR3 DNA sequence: TGTGCCAGCAGTGAAGATCCAGGGATGGTATGGGGCTACACCTTC. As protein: CASSEDPGMVWGYTF.

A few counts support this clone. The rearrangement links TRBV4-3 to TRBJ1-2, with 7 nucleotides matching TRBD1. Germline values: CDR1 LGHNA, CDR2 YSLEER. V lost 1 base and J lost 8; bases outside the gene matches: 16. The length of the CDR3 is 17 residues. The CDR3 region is CASSQGGATGWAEGYTF. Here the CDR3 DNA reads TGCGCCAGCAGCCAAGGGGGGGCGACAGGGTGGGCGGAAGGCTACACCTTC.

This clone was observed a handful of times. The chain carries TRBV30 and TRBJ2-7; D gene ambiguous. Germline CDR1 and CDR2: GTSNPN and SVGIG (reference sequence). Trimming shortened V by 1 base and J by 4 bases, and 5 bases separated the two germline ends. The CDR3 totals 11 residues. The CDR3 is CAWSDRYEQYF. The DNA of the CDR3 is TGTGCCTGGAGTGATCGTTACGAGCAGTACTTC.

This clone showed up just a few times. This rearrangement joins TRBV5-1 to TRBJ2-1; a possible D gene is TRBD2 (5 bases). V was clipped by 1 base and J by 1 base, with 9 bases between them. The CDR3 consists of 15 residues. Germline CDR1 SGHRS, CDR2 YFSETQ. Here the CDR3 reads CASSLSAGSYNEQFF. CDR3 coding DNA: TGCGCCAGCAGCTTGTCCGCGGGTTCCTACAATGAGCAGTTCTTC.

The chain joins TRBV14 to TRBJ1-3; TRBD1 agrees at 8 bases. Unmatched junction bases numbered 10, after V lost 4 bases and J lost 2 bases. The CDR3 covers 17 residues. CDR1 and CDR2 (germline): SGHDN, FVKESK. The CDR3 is CASSRRQGAKAGNTIYF. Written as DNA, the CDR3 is TGTGCCAGCAGCCGACGTCAGGGGGCGAAGGCTGGAAACACCATATATTTT.